Listed below are T cell receptor beta chains from one sample, sequenced in a study of blood T cells in healthy people across ages. TCRdb re-called the 5' RACE reads with MiXCR, one entry per CDR3 protein. The sample carries hundreds of thousands of distinct CDR3 sequences, 20% to 25% recorded once. Source material: blood. The receptors stem from a man aged 65 to 85 in good health. Both conserved end residues are trimmed from each CDR3. Each record gives: V gene, J gene, CDR3 protein.

v_call: TRBV20-1
j_call: TRBJ1-4
cdr3_aa: SARPLGDEKLF

v_call: TRBV5-1
j_call: .
cdr3_aa: ASSSGLAATYDEQF

v_call: TRBV3-1
j_call: TRBJ2-5
cdr3_aa: ASSQVREAVQETQY

v_call: TRBV18
j_call: TRBJ1-2
cdr3_aa: ASSFDSLYGYT

v_call: TRBV5-1
j_call: TRBJ2-5
cdr3_aa: ASSLAGGTKETQY

v_call: TRBV7-9
j_call: .
cdr3_aa: ASPKGHEQF

v_call: TRBV3-1
j_call: TRBJ1-6
cdr3_aa: ASSQPGRDSPLH

v_call: TRBV7-3
j_call: TRBJ1-3
cdr3_aa: ASSRTGGSSRGNTIY

v_call: TRBV7-2
j_call: TRBJ2-1
cdr3_aa: ASSSQPGHNEQF

v_call: TRBV12-3/TRBV12-4
j_call: TRBJ2-5
cdr3_aa: ASSLEIRETQY

v_call: TRBV20-1
j_call: .
cdr3_aa: SASLVNQETQY

v_call: TRBV21-1
j_call: TRBJ2-7
cdr3_aa: ASSPIRDYFLEQY